Following are 11 T cell receptor beta chains from one sample sequenced in a study of identical twins. From the 5' RACE reads, TCRdb called clonotypes with MiXCR, one entry per CDR3 protein. The table lists roughly 630,000 distinct CDR3 sequences, less than 9% of them singletons. A further study also used this sample, focusing on yellow fever vaccine responses in identical twins.

What was sequenced was PBMCs. The receptor set was obtained from a young woman in good health.

This clonotype was seen more than once but under ten times. The chain couples TRBV2 to TRBJ2-5; 9 bases fit TRBD2. The CDR3 totals 16 residues. V shed 8 bases, J shed 2 bases, and the junction held 12 bases outside the gene matches. CDR1 SNHLY and CDR2 FYNNEI come from the germline V gene. CDR3 in DNA: TGTGCCAGCCGTTTAGTACAGCGGGGGGAACAAGAGACCCAGTACTTC. Translating it yields CASRLVQRGEQETQYF.

At least ten counts were recorded for this clonotype. The chain combines TRBV28 with TRBJ2-7, with a tentative D call TRBD2 (6 bases). Germline V lookup: CDR1 MDHEN, CDR2 SYDVKM. Deletions cut 3 bases from V and 5 bases from J, with 17 bases between. The CDR3 is made up of 15 amino acids. CDR3 residues: CASSLGGVNVHEQYF. The CDR3 coding sequence is TGTGCCAGCAGTTTGGGGGGAGTAAATGTCCACGAGCAGTACTTC.

As to this clonotype: This may arise from a read error, as a much more abundant clone is one base away. The V gene is TRBV29-1, the J gene TRBJ2-7; TRBD1 matches at 9 bases. Germline-derived CDR1 and CDR2 are SQVTM and ANQGSEA. The CDR3 contains 12 residues. The CDR3: CGVVQGAYEQYF. DNA for the CDR3: TGCGGCGTTGTACAGGGGGCTTACGAGCAGTACTTC.

J is TRBJ2-1 and V is TRBV28; 13 positions agree with TRBD2. With V trimmed by 5 bases and J by 11 bases, 12 bases remained unmatched. The CDR3 loop spans 16 amino acids. Looked up from germline, CDR1 is MDHEN and CDR2 is SYDVKM. The CDR3 loop is CASSPGTSGMLGKQFF. The DNA for the CDR3 is TGTGCCAGCAGTCCCGGGACTAGCGGGATGTTGGGCAAGCAGTTCTTC.

J is TRBJ1-5 and V is TRBV5-1, with 8 positions matching TRBD1. V lost 3 bases to trimming and J lost 1 base; unmatched junction nucleotides: 6. This CDR3 has 16 residues. Germline loops: CDR1 SGHRS, CDR2 YFSETQ. The CDR3 region has the DNA TGCGCCAGCAGCTATGGACAGGGCGGGAGCAATCAGCCCCAGCATTTT. Translated: CASSYGQGGSNQPQHF. Full variable domain (missing parts from reference TRBV5-1 and TRBJ1-5): KAGVTQTPRYLIKTRGQQVTLSCSPISGHRSVSWYQQTPGQGLQFLFEYFSETQRNKGNFPGRFSGRQFSNSRSEMNVSTLELGDSALYLCASSYGQGGSNQPQHFGDGTRLSIL.

At least ten counts were recorded for this clonotype. This chain joins TRBV29-1 and TRBJ1-2; D unresolved. The CDR3 contains 12 residues. CDR1 and CDR2 (germline): SQVTM, ANQGSEA. Trimming shortened V by 4 bases and J by 4 bases, and 10 bases separated the two germline ends. DNA of the CDR3: TGCAGCGTTGGGCCTGGAATCTATGGCTACACCTTC. This codes for CSVGPGIYGYTF. Supplemented by reference TRBV29-1 and TRBJ1-2, the full variable domain reads SAVISQKPSRDICQRGTSLTIQCQVDSQVTMMFWYRQQPGQSLTLIATANQGSEATYESGFVIDKFPISRPNLTFSTLTVSNMSPEDSSIYLCSVGPGIYGYTFGSGTRLTVV.

The chain recombines TRBV7-8 with TRBJ2-7; 8 bases align to TRBD2. CDR1 is SGHVS, CDR2 FQNEAQ, per germline. J lost 4 bases, V lost 6 bases, and 8 bases had no gene match. This CDR3 is 14 amino acids long. CDR3 in amino acids: CASSPAGTSYEQYF. In DNA form, the CDR3 reads TGTGCCAGCAGTCCAGCCGGGACTAGTTACGAGCAGTACTTC.

This clonotype was recorded a few times. This chain joins TRBV3-1 and TRBJ2-7; D is unresolved. With 0 bases removed from V and 4 bases from J, the gap between germline ends came to 13 bases. The V gene's germline CDR1 is LGHDT and CDR2 YNNKEL (reference sequence). The CDR3 sequence is 15 residues long. The CDR3 region is CASSQDPGASYEQYF. The CDR3 DNA sequence: TGTGCCAGCAGCCAAGACCCGGGCGCGTCATACGAGCAGTACTTC.

This clonotype was picked up many times. The chain is built from TRBV5-1 and TRBJ2-1; TRBD2 might be the D (5 bases). The CDR3 contains 19 residues. The germline V and J ends were trimmed by 6 bases and 5 bases, with 30 bases remaining between them. In germline, CDR1 is SGHRS, CDR2 YFSETQ. The DNA of the CDR3 is TGCGCCAGCAACCTCCCAAACCTCACGGTGGAGGTTTGGAACAATGAGCAGTTCTTC. It yields the protein CASNLPNLTVEVWNNEQFF.

V usage is TRBV5-6 and J usage is TRBJ2-3; 7 bases match TRBD1. The V and J ends lost 4 bases and 2 bases, in that order; junction bases with no gene match: 7. The CDR3 length is 15 residues. Germline CDR1 is SGHDT and CDR2 is YYEEEE. The CDR3 region has the DNA TGTGCCAGCAGCGACCGACAGGGAGACACAGATACGCAGTATTTT. Translating it yields CASSDRQGDTDTQYF.

The sample holds a few counts of this clonotype. V gene TRBV5-1 combines with J gene TRBJ2-3; 7 bases are shared with TRBD1. This CDR3 is 16 amino acids long. Germline loops: CDR1 SGHRS, CDR2 YFSETQ. The V and J ends lost 4 bases and 0 bases, in that order; junction bases with no gene match: 8. The CDR3 region has the DNA TGCGCCAGCAGCCTGCTGGGACAGACTAGCACAGATACGCAGTATTTT. Translated, it gives CASSLLGQTSTDTQYF.